This T cell receptor (beta chain) was identified during a study of T cell responses to AZD1222 COVID-19 vaccine. The CDR3 is 14 residues long. The germline V gene has CDR1 MDHEN and CDR2 SYDVKM. V lost 6 bases to trimming and J lost 0 bases, with 11 bases between them. TCRdb's copy holds only in-frame clones and misses some; the assay was immunoSEQ multiplex PCR. The table records 74,000 or so clones, approximately 85% of them present only once. V and J are TRBV28 and TRBJ1-2, with D hard to call. The sequenced sample was peripheral blood, obtained on day 0 of AZD1222 vaccination. The receptor's source is an adult in good health. In DNA, the CDR3 is TGTGCCAGCAGCATATATCGGCCTAACTATGGCTACACCTTC. This translates into CASSIYRPNYGYTF.